A single sample gave rise to the 20 T cell receptor beta chains below, sequenced in a study of control samples from healthy donors and cancer patients. Sequencing used immunoSEQ multiplex PCR; TCRdb keeps in-frame clones, though not all of them. The repertoire has approximately 66,000 clones, around 90% of them found once; the top ten carry about 6.5%. Sample: PBMCs. The receptors originated from a man in his 60s with colorectal cancer.

The chain links TRBV27 to TRBJ1-2; D might be TRBD1 (6 bases). The CDR3 consists of 14 residues. From germline, CDR1 is MNHEY and CDR2 SMNVEV (reference sequence). V dropped 5 bases and J dropped 2 bases, with 12 bases sitting between them. Here the CDR3 DNA reads TGTGCCAGCAGTCTCGGGACACCAAACTATGGCTACACCTTC. Translation gives CASSLGTPNYGYTF.

The chain combines TRBV9 with TRBJ2-3, with D perhaps TRBD2 (6 bases). V lost 6 bases to trimming and J lost 0 bases, with 20 bases between them. This CDR3 spans 17 amino acids. CDR1 SGDLS and CDR2 YYNGEE come from the germline V gene. The CDR3: CASTPWGGGASTDTQYF. DNA of the CDR3: TGTGCCAGCACGCCCTGGGGAGGCGGAGCTAGCACAGATACGCAGTATTTT.

In nucleotides, the CDR3 is TGTGCCAGCAGCGCAGGGGAGGGTTATAACACTGAAGCTTTCTTT. Translating gives CASSAGEGYNTEAFF. The gene calls are TRBV6-4 and TRBJ1-1; a weak D match, TRBD1 (6 bases). Looked up from germline, CDR1 is MRHNA and CDR2 is SNTAGT. The CDR3 runs 15 residues. V was clipped by 6 bases and J by 2 bases, with 16 bases between them.

Notes on this clone: Its ends do not fully match the called genes, so a read error is possible. Additional DNA sequences in this sample encode the identical CDR3. This chain joins TRBV30 and TRBJ1-2; D is unclear. There are 12 residues in the CDR3. CDR1 and CDR2 from the germline V gene are GTSNPN and SVGIG (reference sequence). CDR3 nucleotide sequence: TGCGCCTGGGAACCAGAGCTACGTGGCTACACCTTC. This encodes CAWEPELRGYTF.

The CDR3 bases are TGTGCCATCAGTGAGTCCTATGAGCAGTTCTTC. Amino acid sequence: CAISESYEQFF. This chain connects TRBV10-3 to TRBJ2-1; D not resolved. The CDR3 has 11 amino acids. The germline V gene has CDR1 ENHRY and CDR2 SYGVKD. V lost 0 bases and J lost 8, with 2 bases in between.

The V call is TRBV4-2, the J call TRBJ1-1; D is undetermined. This CDR3 comprises 12 residues. Germline V gene data show CDR1 as LGHNA and CDR2 as YNFKEQ. V dropped 7 bases and J dropped 0 bases, with 6 bases sitting between them. The CDR3 protein is CASTGMNTEAFF. The CDR3 DNA reads TGTGCCAGCACGGGCATGAACACTGAAGCTTTCTTT.

The J gene is TRBJ2-5, the V gene TRBV6-5; 7 bases map to TRBD1. The germline gives CDR1 MNHEY, CDR2 SVGAGI. This CDR3 region has 13 residues. V shed 6 bases, J shed 4 bases, and the junction held 5 bases outside the gene matches. The CDR3 DNA follows: TGTGCCAGCAGGTTAGGGGGCCGAGAGACCCAGTACTTC. Its protein is CASRLGGRETQYF.

The genes are TRBV2 and TRBJ1-1; D call uncertain. Germline loops: CDR1 SNHLY, CDR2 FYNNEI. The V and J ends lost 7 bases and 0 bases respectively, with 6 bases between them. The CDR3 runs 12 residues. The CDR3 reads CASNRLNTEAFF. The CDR3 DNA reads TGTGCCAGCAATAGACTGAACACTGAAGCTTTCTTT.

The chain employs TRBV5-1 and TRBJ2-5, with 7 bases that match TRBD1. V shed 0 bases and J 6 bases; nucleotides not matched to a gene: 11. CDR3 length equals 16 residues. Germline V gene sequence: CDR1 SGHRS, CDR2 YFSETQ. In DNA form, the CDR3 reads TGCGCCAGCAGCTTGGGGGATACAGGGGTTTTGAAGACCCAGTACTTC. Amino acid sequence: CASSLGDTGVLKTQYF.

The chain employs TRBV6-2 or TRBV6-3 and TRBJ1-1; TRBD1 aligns across 7 bases. CDR1 MNHEY and CDR2 SVGEGT come from the germline V gene. The V and J ends lost 2 bases and 5 bases, in that order; junction bases with no gene match: 5. CDR3 length: 14 amino acids. The CDR3 is CASSYRQGKTEAFF. For the CDR3, the DNA is TGTGCCAGCAGTTACCGACAGGGTAAGACTGAAGCTTTCTTT.

The chain employs TRBV6-5 and TRBJ1-6; possible D gene TRBD1, 5 bases. Trimming removed 3 bases from V and 6 bases from J, with 12 bases in between. The CDR3 loop spans 15 amino acids. Germline-derived CDR1 and CDR2 are MNHEY and SVGAGI. CDR3 DNA: TGTGCCAGCAGTTATGGGGGGTTGATTAATTCACCCCTCCACTTT. This codes for CASSYGGLINSPLHF.

This rearrangement joins TRBV7-3 to TRBJ2-7, with unresolved D. CDR3 size: 15 residues. The germline V and J ends were trimmed by 2 bases and 2 bases, with 13 bases remaining between them. In germline, CDR1 is SGHTA, CDR2 FQGTGA. The CDR3 bases are TGTGCCAGCAGCTTAGGGGTCGGCAGCCCCTACGAGCAGTACTTC. Amino acids: CASSLGVGSPYEQYF.

This chain links TRBV6-5 with TRBJ1-3, with D uncertain. The germline CDR1 and CDR2 sequences are MNHEY and SVGAGI. The CDR3 spans 14 residues. Trimming left V 10 bases short and J 4 bases short, with 17 bases between. The CDR3 is CAILRTGSGNTIYF. The DNA of the CDR3 is TGTGCCATCCTTAGGACGGGATCGGGAAACACCATATATTTT.

This sequence joins TRBV6-5 and TRBJ2-1, with a weak D call TRBD1 (5 bases). Trimming shortened V by 6 bases and J by 7 bases, and 7 bases separated the two germline ends. The CDR3 is made up of 11 amino acids. Looked up from germline, CDR1 is MNHEY and CDR2 is SVGAGI. The CDR3 coding sequence is TGTGCCAGCAGAAGGGGAAATGAGCAGTTCTTC. Its translation is CASRRGNEQFF.

The chain combines TRBV18 with TRBJ1-1; perhaps TRBD1 as D (6 bases). This CDR3 spans 14 amino acids. The V end lost 3 bases, the J end lost 3 bases, and 11 bases lay between the germline ends. Germline CDR1 is KGHSH and CDR2 is LQKENI. The CDR3 spells CASSPTPGDTEAFF. The CDR3 nucleotides read TGTGCCAGCTCACCTACCCCAGGGGACACTGAAGCTTTCTTT.

V usage is TRBV5-5 and J usage is TRBJ1-2; D may be TRBD1 (5 bases). Germline V lookup: CDR1 SGHKS, CDR2 YYEKEE (reference sequence). The CDR3 length is 13 residues. V gave up 4 bases and J gave up 4 bases, with 11 bases separating them. This CDR3 is CASSPSGLYGYTF. The DNA for the CDR3 is TGTGCCAGCAGCCCATCAGGGCTCTATGGCTACACCTTC.

The sample holds a few counts of this clone. The V gene is TRBV19, the J gene TRBJ2-2, with TRBD1 identical over 8 bases. Per germline, CDR1 LNHDA and CDR2 SQIVND (reference sequence). Unmatched junction bases numbered 10, after V lost 7 bases and J lost 6 bases. The CDR3 spans 15 residues. The CDR3 region has the DNA TGTGCCAGTATGGGACAGGCCCCTCGGGCCGGGGAGCTGTTTTTT. Residues: CASMGQAPRAGELFF.

The genes are TRBV4-2 and TRBJ1-3; no firm D call. Germline values: CDR1 LGHNA, CDR2 YNFKEQ. With 1 base removed from V and 2 bases from J, the gap between germline ends came to 6 bases. This CDR3 region has 14 residues. The CDR3 is CASSQGGAGNTIYF. The CDR3 DNA reads as TGTGCCAGCAGCCAAGGGGGAGCTGGAAACACCATATATTTT.

The chain joins TRBV4-3 to TRBJ1-1, with unresolved D. The CDR3 consists of 15 residues. Germline CDR1 LGHNA, CDR2 YSLEER. Trimming removed 5 bases from V and 1 base from J, with 14 bases in between. Written as DNA, the CDR3 is TGCGCCAGCAGCTATACGGTACAGCAGAACACTGAAGCTTTCTTT. This encodes CASSYTVQQNTEAFF.

This chain links TRBV7-8 with TRBJ1-5; D unresolved. The CDR3 runs 14 residues. Trimming removed 5 bases from V and 0 bases from J, with 8 bases in between. Looked up from germline, CDR1 is SGHVS and CDR2 is FQNEAQ. This chain's CDR3 is CASSRRNSNQPQHF. DNA for the CDR3: TGTGCCAGCAGCAGGCGGAATAGCAATCAGCCCCAGCATTTT.